This is a list of T cell receptor beta chains from one sample in a study of human T cells and chemical hapten exposure. From the RACE reads, TCRdb called clonotypes with MiXCR, one entry per CDR3 protein. The top ten clones hold roughly 3% of a sample with under 90,000 distinct CDR3 sequences, about 9% of them seen once. The starting material was whole blood, obtained in connection with sensitization to the hapten diphenylcyclopropenone (DPC). Receptors were obtained from a woman in her 50s with alopecia areata. Some clones in this sample may be carry-over from other donors' samples. The CDR3 runs from the conserved cysteine through the conserved F or W. Fields, in order: V gene, J gene, D gene, CDR3 length, clone size, CDR3 protein, CDR3 DNA. A D gene is named only where the DNA matches it firmly. Size is omitted from some rows. Given values are once, few, many or a class for expanded clones.

V: TRBV28; J: TRBJ2-1; D: TRBD2; length: 16; size: .; CDR3: CASSPRAGGSGDEQFF; DNA: TGTGCCAGCAGCCCCAGGGCGGGAGGGTCAGGGGATGAGCAGTTCTTC
V: TRBV5-6; J: TRBJ1-4; D: .; length: 20; size: many; CDR3: CASSLGALGRGTATNEKLFF; DNA: TGTGCCAGCAGCTTGGGAGCGTTGGGCAGGGGAACCGCAACTAATGAAAAACTGTTTTTT
V: TRBV7-9; J: TRBJ2-3; D: .; length: 14; size: .; CDR3: CASSPGVRGDTQYF; DNA: TGTGCCAGCAGCCCGGGGGTTCGAGGAGATACGCAGTATTTT
V: TRBV30; J: TRBJ1-5; D: TRBD1; length: 15; size: few; CDR3: CAWSRGETGNQPQHF; DNA: TGTGCCTGGAGTCGGGGCGAGACAGGGAATCAGCCCCAGCATTTT
V: TRBV6-5; J: TRBJ2-1; D: .; length: 13; size: many; CDR3: CASSYDSYNEQFF; DNA: TGTGCCAGCAGTTACGACTCCTACAATGAGCAGTTCTTC
V: TRBV6-2/TRBV6-3; J: TRBJ2-7; D: .; length: 19; size: few; CDR3: CASSYSLTWRESGSSEQYF; DNA: TGTGCCAGCAGTTACAGCCTTACCTGGCGGGAAAGCGGGTCCTCCGAGCAGTACTTC
V: TRBV7-2; J: TRBJ1-1; D: .; length: 19; size: few; CDR3: CASSPRDGQIRVGNTEAFF; DNA: TGTGCCAGCAGCCCCCGGGACGGACAAATTCGGGTGGGGAACACTGAAGCTTTCTTT
V: TRBV20-1; J: TRBJ2-1; D: TRBD2; length: 16; size: .; CDR3: CSARVQRELAYNEQFF; DNA: TGCAGTGCTAGAGTGCAGCGGGAATTGGCCTACAATGAGCAGTTCTTC
V: TRBV6-5; J: TRBJ1-2; D: .; length: 15; size: many; CDR3: CASSYAGSANYGYTF; DNA: TGTGCCAGCAGTTACGCGGGATCTGCTAACTATGGCTACACCTTC
V: TRBV10-3; J: TRBJ1-1; D: .; length: 13; size: many; CDR3: CATRRDMNTEAFF; DNA: TGTGCCACACGCAGAGATATGAACACTGAAGCTTTCTTT
V: TRBV7-9; J: TRBJ2-1; D: TRBD2; length: 17; size: many; CDR3: CASKVTSGIFAGDEQFF; DNA: TGTGCCAGCAAAGTTACTAGCGGGATCTTTGCCGGGGATGAGCAGTTCTTC
V: TRBV6-6; J: TRBJ1-1; D: .; length: 13; size: .; CDR3: CASSYSGQEEAFF; DNA: TGTGCCAGCAGTTACTCGGGCCAAGAGGAAGCTTTCTTT
V: TRBV28; J: TRBJ2-3; D: .; length: 16; size: few; CDR3: CASSLSQGGSTDTQYF; DNA: TGTGCCAGCAGTTTGTCACAGGGGGGGAGCACAGATACGCAGTATTTT
V: TRBV6-6; J: TRBJ1-3; D: .; length: 18; size: .; CDR3: CASSWGGRGIISGNTIYF; DNA: TGTGCCAGCAGTTGGGGGGGGAGGGGAATTATCTCTGGAAACACCATATATTTT
V: TRBV6-2/TRBV6-3; J: TRBJ2-6; D: .; length: 15; size: few; CDR3: CASSYGRKKANVLTF; DNA: TGTGCCAGCAGTTACGGGAGGAAAAAAGCCAACGTCCTGACTTTC
V: TRBV12-3/TRBV12-4; J: TRBJ1-3; D: TRBD1; length: 15; size: few; CDR3: CASIRQGPSGNTIYF; DNA: TGTGCCAGCATCCGACAGGGCCCTTCTGGAAACACCATATATTTT
V: TRBV29-1; J: TRBJ2-3; D: .; length: 12; size: many; CDR3: CSVERPPDTQYF; DNA: TGCAGCGTTGAACGGCCACCGGATACGCAGTATTTT
V: TRBV27; J: TRBJ2-1; D: TRBD2; length: 16; size: few; CDR3: CASSFLSGGRYNEQFF; DNA: TGTGCCAGCAGTTTCCTTAGCGGGGGACGGTACAATGAGCAGTTCTTC
V: TRBV12-3/TRBV12-4; J: TRBJ2-2; D: .; length: 12; size: many; CDR3: CASSLGTGELFF; DNA: TGTGCCAGCAGTTTAGGCACCGGGGAGCTGTTTTTT
V: TRBV6-1; J: TRBJ1-4; D: .; length: 15; size: .; CDR3: CASSEAGGIYEKLFF; DNA: TGTGCCAGCAGTGAAGCCGGGGGAATATATGAAAAACTGTTTTTT
V: TRBV3-1; J: TRBJ1-1; D: .; length: 16; size: few; CDR3: CASSQELYQADTEAFF; DNA: TGTGCCAGCAGCCAAGAGTTATACCAGGCGGACACTGAAGCTTTCTTT
V: TRBV5-1; J: TRBJ2-3; D: .; length: 16; size: .; CDR3: CASSSPDYEIADTQYF; DNA: TGCGCCAGCAGCTCTCCCGACTATGAGATAGCAGATACGCAGTATTTT
V: TRBV7-2; J: TRBJ2-5; D: TRBD2; length: 17; size: few; CDR3: CASSLLGRDYGVETQYF; DNA: TGTGCCAGCAGCCTACTAGGCCGGGACTACGGTGTAGAGACCCAGTACTTC
V: TRBV28; J: TRBJ2-3; D: TRBD2; length: 16; size: few; CDR3: CASSATSDPITDTQYF; DNA: TGTGCCAGCAGCGCCACTAGCGACCCTATTACAGATACGCAGTATTTT
V: TRBV6-5; J: TRBJ1-2; D: TRBD1; length: 13; size: many; CDR3: CASRWDRGVGYTF; DNA: TGTGCCAGCAGATGGGACAGGGGTGTGGGCTACACCTTC
V: TRBV12-3/TRBV12-4; J: TRBJ1-4; D: TRBD1; length: 14; size: many; CDR3: CASKGQGDNEKLFF; DNA: TGTGCCAGCAAAGGACAGGGAGATAATGAAAAACTGTTTTTT
V: TRBV6-1; J: TRBJ2-7; D: TRBD2; length: 15; size: few; CDR3: CASSESLRTSGGQYF; DNA: TGTGCCAGCAGCGAGAGTTTGAGGACTAGCGGGGGGCAGTACTTC
V: TRBV7-8; J: TRBJ2-5; D: .; length: 14; size: .; CDR3: CASSFPGQLRTQYF; DNA: TGTGCCAGCAGCTTCCCTGGACAGCTGCGGACCCAGTACTTC